These T cell receptor beta chains were read from a single sample in a study of post-analysis software for immune sequencing data. TCRdb independently ran MiXCR on the PCR reads; one entry per CDR3 protein. The table has some 800,000 distinct CDR3 sequences, under 60% seen once. The sample consisted of blood. The receptors were sampled from a girl aged 10 to 17 with multiple sclerosis. CDR3s include the opening cysteine and the closing phenylalanine or tryptophan. D genes are given only for firm matches. Size tells how often a clone was seen (once, few, many) or the class of an expanded clone, and some rows leave it out.

cdr3_aa: CASRLAGGSYEQYF; cdr3_nt: TGTGCCAGCAGACTAGCGGGAGGTTCCTACGAGCAGTACTTC; v_call: TRBV28; d_call: TRBD2; j_call: TRBJ2-7; clone_size: few
cdr3_aa: CSVNRLAGNEQFF; cdr3_nt: TGCAGCGTTAATCGACTAGCCGGCAATGAGCAGTTCTTC; v_call: TRBV29-1; d_call: TRBD2; j_call: TRBJ2-1; clone_size: -
cdr3_aa: CASSYGFRGDQETQYF; cdr3_nt: TGTGCCAGCAGTTACGGGTTCCGGGGGGACCAAGAGACCCAGTACTTC; v_call: TRBV6-5; d_call: TRBD2; j_call: TRBJ2-5; clone_size: -
cdr3_aa: CASSFQQGNGYTF; cdr3_nt: TGTGCCAGCAGTTTCCAACAGGGGAATGGCTACACCTTC; v_call: TRBV27; d_call: TRBD1; j_call: TRBJ1-2; clone_size: -
cdr3_aa: CATSIRDANNYGYTF; cdr3_nt: TGTGCCACCAGCATCCGGGACGCCAATAACTATGGCTACACCTTC; v_call: TRBV15; d_call: -; j_call: TRBJ1-2; clone_size: few
cdr3_aa: CASSLPSAGPNNEQFF; cdr3_nt: TGTGCCAGCAGCTTGCCTTCGGCGGGTCCAAACAATGAGCAGTTCTTC; v_call: TRBV7-8; d_call: -; j_call: TRBJ2-1; clone_size: -
cdr3_aa: CSASPPLGEETQYF; cdr3_nt: TGCAGTGCTAGTCCCCCATTGGGGGAAGAGACCCAGTACTTC; v_call: TRBV20-1; d_call: -; j_call: TRBJ2-5; clone_size: -
cdr3_aa: CASSITGGIRSYEQYF; cdr3_nt: TGTGCCAGCAGCATAACAGGGGGGATCCGCTCCTACGAGCAGTACTTC; v_call: TRBV11-2; d_call: TRBD1; j_call: TRBJ2-7; clone_size: -
cdr3_aa: CASSLEWGTQETQYF; cdr3_nt: TGTGCCAGCAGCTTGGAGTGGGGAACTCAAGAGACCCAGTACTTC; v_call: TRBV5-5; d_call: -; j_call: TRBJ2-5; clone_size: -
cdr3_aa: CSPSGGHYNEQFF; cdr3_nt: TGCAGTCCCAGCGGGGGGCACTACAATGAGCAGTTCTTC; v_call: TRBV20-1; d_call: TRBD2; j_call: TRBJ2-1; clone_size: few
cdr3_aa: CASSNLQGLNTEAFF; cdr3_nt: TGCGCCAGCAGCAACCTACAGGGTCTTAATACTGAAGCTTTCTTT; v_call: TRBV5-1; d_call: -; j_call: TRBJ1-1; clone_size: -
cdr3_aa: CASSFGQRTDTQYF; cdr3_nt: TGCGCCAGCAGCTTTGGACAGCGAACAGATACGCAGTATTTT; v_call: TRBV5-1; d_call: -; j_call: TRBJ2-3; clone_size: few
cdr3_aa: CASSFGALGADTQYF; cdr3_nt: TGTGCCAGCAGTTTCGGCGCCCTCGGCGCAGATACGCAGTATTTT; v_call: TRBV28; d_call: -; j_call: TRBJ2-3; clone_size: -
cdr3_aa: CASTTGGLAGGYERYF; cdr3_nt: TGTGCCAGCACTACGGGGGGTCTAGCGGGAGGCTACGAGCGGTACTTC; v_call: TRBV6-1; d_call: TRBD2; j_call: TRBJ2-5; clone_size: -
cdr3_aa: CASSNSHRPPNEQFF; cdr3_nt: TGTGCCAGCAGTAATTCACACCGCCCCCCCAATGAGCAGTTCTTC; v_call: TRBV12-3/TRBV12-4; d_call: -; j_call: TRBJ2-1; clone_size: -
cdr3_aa: CATSDPTSGSGNEQFF; cdr3_nt: TGTGCCACCAGTGACCCGACTAGCGGGAGTGGCAATGAGCAGTTCTTC; v_call: TRBV24-1; d_call: TRBD2; j_call: TRBJ2-1; clone_size: -
cdr3_aa: CASSNHRLAGGTDTQYF; cdr3_nt: TGTGCCAGCAGTAATCATCGACTAGCGGGAGGCACAGATACGCAGTATTTT; v_call: TRBV27; d_call: TRBD2; j_call: TRBJ2-3; clone_size: -
cdr3_aa: CSARGQGTLYEQYF; cdr3_nt: TGCAGTGCTAGGGGGCAGGGGACCCTCTACGAGCAGTACTTC; v_call: TRBV20-1; d_call: -; j_call: TRBJ2-7; clone_size: -
cdr3_aa: CASGPQLPGETQYF; cdr3_nt: TGTGCCAGCGGGCCCCAGTTGCCGGGAGAGACCCAGTACTTC; v_call: TRBV2; d_call: -; j_call: TRBJ2-5; clone_size: -
cdr3_aa: CASSPLLVAGTRTQYF; cdr3_nt: TGTGCCAGCAGTCCGCTTCTGGTAGCGGGGACACGGACCCAGTACTTC; v_call: TRBV12-3/TRBV12-4; d_call: TRBD2; j_call: TRBJ2-5; clone_size: -
cdr3_aa: CATSSTGNVGSFSDEQYF; cdr3_nt: TGTGCCACCAGCAGCACGGGGAATGTCGGGAGTTTTTCTGACGAGCAGTACTTC; v_call: TRBV15; d_call: -; j_call: TRBJ2-7; clone_size: -
cdr3_aa: CASSSGHRDRDYEQYF; cdr3_nt: TGTGCTAGCAGCTCTGGGCACCGGGACAGGGACTACGAGCAGTACTTC; v_call: TRBV7-7; d_call: TRBD1; j_call: TRBJ2-7; clone_size: few
cdr3_aa: CASTPRAAVRANYGYTF; cdr3_nt: TGTGCCAGCACCCCGAGGGCGGCAGTTAGAGCTAACTATGGCTACACCTTC; v_call: TRBV6-8; d_call: -; j_call: TRBJ1-2; clone_size: -
cdr3_aa: CAWSTGRGEQYF; cdr3_nt: TGTGCCTGGAGTACAGGACGGGGAGAGCAGTACTTC; v_call: TRBV30; d_call: -; j_call: TRBJ2-4; clone_size: -
cdr3_aa: CASSLPNNEQFF; cdr3_nt: TGTGCCAGCAGTTTACCGAACAATGAGCAGTTCTTC; v_call: TRBV27; d_call: -; j_call: TRBJ2-1; clone_size: few
cdr3_aa: CATSSGLLRDNEQFF; cdr3_nt: TGTGCCACCAGCAGCGGACTCTTAAGGGACAATGAGCAGTTCTTC; v_call: TRBV15; d_call: -; j_call: TRBJ2-1; clone_size: few
cdr3_aa: CASTTSATGGLYNEQFF; cdr3_nt: TGTGCCAGCACTACCTCGGCCACAGGGGGTCTTTACAATGAGCAGTTCTTC; v_call: TRBV6-6; d_call: TRBD1; j_call: TRBJ2-1; clone_size: -
cdr3_aa: CASSVRDSSYEQYF; cdr3_nt: TGTGCCAGCAGCGTCCGGGACAGCTCCTACGAGCAGTACTTC; v_call: TRBV7-6; d_call: TRBD1; j_call: TRBJ2-7; clone_size: -
cdr3_aa: CASSYAAGVTEAFF; cdr3_nt: TGTGCCAGCAGTTACGCGGCCGGGGTCACTGAAGCTTTCTTT; v_call: TRBV6-5; d_call: -; j_call: TRBJ1-1; clone_size: -
cdr3_aa: CASRPDRGRYEQYF; cdr3_nt: TGTGCCAGCAGGCCGGACAGGGGGCGTTACGAGCAGTACTTC; v_call: TRBV27; d_call: TRBD1; j_call: TRBJ2-7; clone_size: -